Below, 26 T cell receptor beta chains from the same sample are listed, as sequenced in a study of T cell responses to AZD1222 COVID-19 vaccine. Profiling relied on immunoSEQ multiplex PCR, and the TCRdb table lists in-frame clones only, not all of them. The sample includes 110,000 or so clones, approximately 90% of them seen just once. The sequencing used peripheral blood, collected 28 days after the second AZD1222 dose. Every receptor here comes from an adult who received the AZD1222 COVID-19 vaccine.

Note on this clone: The CDR3 end shows no conserved phenylalanine or tryptophan, and so a read error is likely. Because the CDR3's place on the DNA is in doubt, the DNA is left out and the CDR3 is given as listed by TCRdb. The V gene is TRBV7-9, the J gene TRBJ2-3. Per germline, CDR1 SEHNR and CDR2 FQNEAQ (reference sequence). The CDR3 extends over 12 residues, inclusive of both ends. The CDR3 reads CASSLNSGTSNG.

This rearrangement joins TRBV7-2 to TRBJ2-7, with D possibly TRBD1 on 5 matching bases. This CDR3 comprises 15 residues. The germline V gene encodes CDR1 SGHTA and CDR2 FQGNSA. V lost 0 bases, J lost 0 bases, and 9 bases lay in between. Here the CDR3 DNA reads TGTGCCAGCAGCTTAGCGTCCAGGGTCTCCTACGAGCAGTACTTC. It encodes CASSLASRVSYEQYF.

The rearrangement joins TRBV5-1 to TRBJ2-6, with unresolved D. The germline V gene has CDR1 SGHRS and CDR2 YFSETQ. V was pared by 4 bases and J by 2 bases, with 10 bases between. CDR3 length: 15 amino acids. The CDR3 DNA sequence: TGCGCCAGCAGCCTTACTGGGGCTGGGGCCAACGTCCTGACTTTC. This translates into CASSLTGAGANVLTF.

For this clone: Other DNA sequences within the sample encode an identical CDR3. The gene calls are TRBV2 and TRBJ1-4; D gene unclear. The V gene lost 4 bases and the J gene lost 7 bases, with 1 base spanning the gap. The CDR3 covers 10 residues. CDR1 and CDR2 from the germline V gene are SNHLY and FYNNEI. For the CDR3, the DNA is TGTGCCAGCAGTGGTGAAAAACTGTTTTTT. It specifies CASSGEKLFF.

The V call is TRBV6-2 or TRBV6-3, the J call TRBJ1-5; no clear D gene. V lost 2 bases and J lost 4, with 15 bases in between. Germline V lookup: CDR1 MNHEY, CDR2 SVGEGT. The CDR3 is made up of 16 amino acids. The CDR3: CASSYNGAIKNQPQHF. The CDR3 bases are TGTGCCAGCAGTTACAATGGAGCAATTAAGAATCAGCCCCAGCATTTT.

The rearrangement joins TRBV4-2 to TRBJ2-2, with D perhaps TRBD2 (6 bases). CDR1 and CDR2 from the germline V gene are LGHNA and YNFKEQ. V lost 0 bases and J lost 1, with 6 bases in between. The CDR3 is 15 residues long. This CDR3 reads CASSQERENTGELFF. The CDR3 nucleotides are TGTGCCAGCAGCCAAGAGCGGGAGAACACCGGGGAGCTGTTTTTT.

The V gene is TRBV7-3, the J gene TRBJ2-2, with D possibly matching TRBD2 (6 bases). V lost 1 base, J lost 1 base, and 19 bases lay in between. CDR1 and CDR2 (germline): SGHTA, FQGTGA. The CDR3 is made up of 19 amino acids. CDR3 sequence reads: CASSLRFWRGKENTGELFF. The CDR3 nucleotides are TGTGCCAGCAGCTTAAGGTTTTGGCGCGGGAAAGAGAACACCGGGGAGCTGTTTTTT.

The genes are TRBV27 and TRBJ1-2, with TRBD1 as a possible D gene (5 bases). CDR1 is MNHEY and CDR2 is SMNVEV in the germline V gene (reference sequence). The CDR3 length is 16 residues. V lost 6 bases and J 0 bases, leaving 17 bases between the germline ends. The DNA of the CDR3 is TGTGCCAGCAGCACAATTCGGGGCGACGCTAACTATGGCTACACCTTC. It specifies CASSTIRGDANYGYTF.

The chain has TRBV4-2 and TRBJ2-1; TRBD2 agrees at 10 bases. The CDR3 runs 20 residues. The junction had 15 bases not matched to a gene; V was cut back by 0 bases and J by 4 bases. Germline V gene lookup returns CDR1 LGHNA and CDR2 YNFKEQ. CDR3 bases: TGTGCCAGCAGCCAAGACAGTCTAGCGGGAGAGGCCCCGGGATACAATGAGCAGTTCTTC. It yields the protein CASSQDSLAGEAPGYNEQFF.

The J gene is TRBJ1-2, the V gene TRBV28; 7 bases map to TRBD1. The CDR3 is made up of 14 amino acids. V lost 7 bases to trimming and J lost 4 bases; unmatched junction nucleotides: 9. Germline loops: CDR1 MDHEN, CDR2 SYDVKM. CDR3 nucleotide sequence: TGTGCCAGCACGCTGGGGGACAGCCTCTATGGCTACACCTTC. This translates into CASTLGDSLYGYTF.

V gene TRBV28 combines with J gene TRBJ2-3; D unclear. The germline V and J ends were trimmed by 1 base and 1 base, with 6 bases remaining between them. Per germline, CDR1 MDHEN and CDR2 SYDVKM. The CDR3 is 14 amino acids. CDR3: CASSLLSRTDTQYF. The DNA for the CDR3 is TGTGCCAGCAGTTTATTGAGCCGCACAGATACGCAGTATTTT.

This chain uses TRBV6-5 with TRBJ2-1, with D uncertain. The ends were cut back, 6 bases at V and 6 bases at J, with 12 bases in the middle. The CDR3 length is 13 residues. Germline V gives CDR1 MNHEY, CDR2 SVGAGI. This CDR3 is CASRQSGLNEQFF. The CDR3 DNA follows: TGTGCCAGCAGACAATCGGGCCTCAATGAGCAGTTCTTC.

This clone showed up just once. The V gene is TRBV7-2, the J gene TRBJ2-7; 13 positions match TRBD2. Germline V gene data show CDR1 as SGHTA and CDR2 as FQGNSA. The V segment lost 5 bases and the J segment 3 bases; nucleotides outside the gene matches: 10. The CDR3 length is 17 residues. For the CDR3, the DNA is TGTGCCAGCAGCCAGCTAGGGCGGACTAGCGGGAGCTACGAGCAGTACTTC. It encodes CASSQLGRTSGSYEQYF.

The chain links TRBV11-2 to TRBJ1-2, with D perhaps matching TRBD1 (6 bases). The germline V gene encodes CDR1 SGHAT and CDR2 FQNNGV. V dropped 1 base and J dropped 6 bases, with 15 bases sitting between them. The CDR3 consists of 15 residues. CDR3 DNA: TGTGCCAGCAGCTTAGGGTTCGGGCAGGGGAATGGCTACACCTTC. Translated, it gives CASSLGFGQGNGYTF.

The chain joins TRBV7-2 to TRBJ1-2; 8 nucleotides match TRBD1. The CDR3 length is 16 residues. The ends lost 4 bases at V and 4 bases at J; junction bases unmatched: 11. Germline V lookup: CDR1 SGHTA, CDR2 FQGNSA. The CDR3 bases are TGTGCCAGCAGCTGGTTGGAACAGGGGGGGAGCTATGGCTACACCTTC. Its translation: CASSWLEQGGSYGYTF.

The V gene is TRBV6-2 or TRBV6-3, the J gene TRBJ1-1; a possible D gene is TRBD1 (6 bases). Germline CDR1 MNHEY, CDR2 SVGEGT. Trimming took 2 bases from V and 0 from J, leaving 16 bases between them. The CDR3 totals 17 residues. The DNA for the CDR3 is TGTGCCAGCAGTTACGGTAGCAGGGAGGGGGTGAACACTGAAGCTTTCTTT. This encodes CASSYGSREGVNTEAFF.

The rearrangement links TRBV5-1 to TRBJ2-2; D unresolved. In germline, CDR1 is SGHRS, CDR2 YFSETQ. V was shortened by 0 bases and J by 5 bases, with 11 bases between the two germline ends. The CDR3 sequence is 15 residues long. CDR3 nucleotides: TGCGCCAGCAGCTTGGCCCAGATATCAACCGGGGAGCTGTTTTTT. Protein product: CASSLAQISTGELFF.

The chain carries TRBV11-2 and TRBJ2-1; 8 bases agree with TRBD2. With V trimmed by 1 base and J by 4 bases, 12 bases remained unmatched. The CDR3 extends over 18 amino acids. Germline CDR1 and CDR2: SGHAT and FQNNGV. The CDR3 here is CASSLVGPGTRPYNEQFF. The DNA of the CDR3 is TGTGCCAGCAGCTTAGTTGGCCCAGGGACTAGGCCTTACAATGAGCAGTTCTTC.

The gene calls are TRBV5-6 and TRBJ2-2, with D perhaps matching TRBD1 or TRBD2 (6 bases each). Trimming removed 6 bases from V and 3 bases from J, with 18 bases in between. Germline V gene data show CDR1 as SGHDT and CDR2 as YYEEEE. The CDR3 totals 16 residues. CDR3 bases: TGTGCCAGCACCCAATTACACGGGGGCGACACCGGGGAGCTGTTTTTT. It encodes CASTQLHGGDTGELFF.

On this clone itself: Other nucleotide sequences in the sample specify the same CDR3. The CDR3 loop reads CASSSDRGSYNEQFF. CDR3 nucleotide sequence: TGTGCCAGCAGCTCCGACCGGGGGAGTTACAATGAGCAGTTCTTC. The chain is built from TRBV7-2 and TRBJ2-1; D is perhaps TRBD2 (6 bases). Per the germline V gene, CDR1 is SGHTA and CDR2 is FQGNSA. The CDR3 extends over 15 amino acids. Trimming stripped 4 bases from V and 4 bases from J, with 14 bases between.

V and J are TRBV11-3 and TRBJ2-6; D not resolved. Germline V gene sequence: CDR1 SGHNT, CDR2 YENEEA. This CDR3 has 17 amino acids. V was trimmed by 5 bases and J by 13 bases, leaving 27 bases between them. The CDR3 protein is CASSEATDLDKVGVLTF. DNA of the CDR3: TGTGCCAGCAGCGAGGCCACCGATCTCGACAAAGTCGGGGTCCTGACTTTC.

This clone came up many times. The identical CDR3 is also encoded by other nucleotide sequences in the sample. The J gene is TRBJ1-2, the V gene TRBV2; the D is unclear. This CDR3 is 11 amino acids long. The germline gives CDR1 SNHLY, CDR2 FYNNEI. Trimming took 4 bases from V and 4 from J, leaving 4 bases between them. The CDR3 coding sequence is TGTGCCAGCAGTGTCGGCTATGGCTACACCTTC. This encodes CASSVGYGYTF.

This chain connects TRBV6-1 to TRBJ1-3; D is possibly TRBD1 (5 bases). The CDR3 totals 15 residues. Germline CDR1 reads MNHNS; CDR2 reads SASEGT. V was pared by 2 bases and J by 0 bases, with 8 bases between. The CDR3 region has the DNA TGTGCCAGCAGTGAACTTGGGGGCTCTGGAAACACCATATATTTT. Amino acids: CASSELGGSGNTIYF.

The V and J genes are TRBV4-1 and TRBJ1-4; D not certain. The CDR3 covers 16 residues. The germline V gene has CDR1 MGHRA and CDR2 YSYEKL. Trimming removed 3 bases at V and 8 bases at J, with 19 bases between. CDR3 amino acids: CASSHLPTNKWEKLFF. The CDR3 DNA sequence: TGCGCCAGCAGCCACCTCCCGACCAACAAATGGGAAAAACTGTTTTTT.

The J gene is TRBJ1-1, the V gene TRBV10-3, with TRBD1 identical over 7 bases. CDR1 is ENHRY, CDR2 SYGVKD, per germline. The CDR3 is 14 residues long. With 6 bases clipped from V and 0 bases from J, the junction kept 4 bases outside the gene matches. The CDR3, as DNA: TGTGCCATCAGACCACAGGGGATGAACACTGAAGCTTTCTTT. Amino acid sequence: CAIRPQGMNTEAFF.

The chain is built from TRBV6-5 and TRBJ2-7; TRBD2 aligns across 7 bases. This CDR3 is 14 amino acids long. From germline, CDR1 is MNHEY and CDR2 SVGAGI. V trimming: 6 bases; J trimming: 0 bases; junction bases outside the gene matches: 5. The CDR3 reads CASRLGGYSYEQYF. DNA for the CDR3: TGTGCCAGCAGATTGGGGGGGTACTCCTACGAGCAGTACTTC.